Listed below are T cell receptor beta chains from one sample, sequenced in a study of early T cells in non-severe SARS-CoV-2 infection. TCRdb analysed the 5' RACE reads with MiXCR anew, one entry per CDR3 protein. The sample yields over 60,000 distinct CDR3 sequences, roughly a tenth seen once. The sequencing sample was made of whole blood. These receptors all stem from an adult who was a healthcare worker with PCR-confirmed SARS-CoV-2 infection or an uninfected control (not recorded which). Each CDR3 is given with its conserved first and last residue. Each record gives: D gene, CDR3 length, J gene, V gene, clone size, CDR3 protein, CDR3 DNA. The D gene is left open where the match is weak. Clone size, where shown, is once, few, many, or a class for clones that have expanded.

D gene: TRBD2; CDR3 length: 16; J gene: TRBJ2-7; V gene: TRBV6-6; clone size: .; CDR3 protein: CASSYRTSGTAYEQYF; CDR3 DNA: TGTGCCAGCAGTTACCGGACTAGCGGGACCGCCTACGAGCAGTACTTC
D gene: .; CDR3 length: 15; J gene: TRBJ1-1; V gene: TRBV19; clone size: few; CDR3 protein: CASSDPRGQNTEAFF; CDR3 DNA: TGTGCCAGTAGTGACCCCCGGGGACAGAACACTGAAGCTTTCTTT
D gene: TRBD1; CDR3 length: 14; J gene: TRBJ1-1; V gene: TRBV20-1; clone size: many; CDR3 protein: CSAPGQGAWTEAFF; CDR3 DNA: TGCAGTGCCCCGGGACAGGGGGCATGGACTGAAGCTTTCTTT
D gene: .; CDR3 length: 13; J gene: TRBJ2-1; V gene: TRBV29-1; clone size: few; CDR3 protein: CSVEVLTGYEQFF; CDR3 DNA: TGCAGCGTTGAAGTATTAACAGGGTATGAGCAGTTCTTC
D gene: .; CDR3 length: 13; J gene: TRBJ1-1; V gene: TRBV29-1; clone size: few; CDR3 protein: CSVLWGGKTEAFF; CDR3 DNA: TGCAGCGTCCTATGGGGGGGGAAGACTGAAGCTTTCTTT
D gene: .; CDR3 length: 15; J gene: TRBJ2-3; V gene: TRBV5-5; clone size: many; CDR3 protein: CASSLTWLSTDTQYF; CDR3 DNA: TGTGCCAGCAGCTTGACTTGGTTATCCACAGATACGCAGTATTTT
D gene: .; CDR3 length: 13; J gene: TRBJ1-1; V gene: TRBV18; clone size: few; CDR3 protein: CASSSGENTEAFF; CDR3 DNA: TGTGCCAGCTCATCAGGGGAGAACACTGAAGCTTTCTTT
D gene: .; CDR3 length: 15; J gene: TRBJ2-7; V gene: TRBV15; clone size: .; CDR3 protein: CATSRGVLGTYEQYF; CDR3 DNA: TGTGCCACCAGCAGAGGGGTTTTGGGAACCTACGAGCAGTACTTC
D gene: .; CDR3 length: 15; J gene: TRBJ1-1; V gene: TRBV9; clone size: .; CDR3 protein: CASSVGEGLNTEAFF; CDR3 DNA: TGTGCCAGCAGCGTAGGAGAGGGGCTGAACACTGAAGCTTTCTTT
D gene: TRBD2; CDR3 length: 13; J gene: TRBJ2-3; V gene: TRBV29-1; clone size: few; CDR3 protein: CSERAGEVDTQYF; CDR3 DNA: TGCAGCGAGCGAGCGGGAGAGGTGGATACGCAGTATTTT
D gene: TRBD1; CDR3 length: 18; J gene: TRBJ2-6; V gene: TRBV7-9; clone size: few; CDR3 protein: CASSPQTGAASGANVLTF; CDR3 DNA: TGTGCCAGCAGCCCTCAGACAGGGGCGGCCTCTGGGGCCAACGTCCTGACTTTC
D gene: TRBD2; CDR3 length: 18; J gene: TRBJ2-7; V gene: TRBV30; clone size: many; CDR3 protein: CAWSPPPGLAGSTYEQYF; CDR3 DNA: TGTGCCTGGAGTCCCCCCCCGGGTTTAGCGGGGTCCACCTACGAGCAGTACTTC
D gene: .; CDR3 length: 13; J gene: TRBJ2-2; V gene: TRBV7-9; clone size: many; CDR3 protein: CASRALDTGELFF; CDR3 DNA: TGTGCCAGCAGGGCACTCGACACCGGGGAGCTGTTTTTT
D gene: .; CDR3 length: 11; J gene: TRBJ2-7; V gene: TRBV29-1; clone size: .; CDR3 protein: CSVRVSYEQYF; CDR3 DNA: TGCAGCGTCAGGGTATCCTACGAGCAGTACTTC
D gene: TRBD2; CDR3 length: 13; J gene: TRBJ2-5; V gene: TRBV9; clone size: .; CDR3 protein: CASSASGTETQYF; CDR3 DNA: TGTGCCAGCAGCGCTAGCGGGACGGAGACCCAGTACTTC
D gene: .; CDR3 length: 14; J gene: TRBJ2-5; V gene: TRBV5-4; clone size: .; CDR3 protein: CASSLNGNQETQYF; CDR3 DNA: TGTGCCAGCAGCTTAAATGGGAACCAAGAGACCCAGTACTTC
D gene: .; CDR3 length: 15; J gene: TRBJ2-7; V gene: TRBV5-6; clone size: many; CDR3 protein: CASSLIGGLSYEQYF; CDR3 DNA: TGTGCCAGCAGCTTGATCGGGGGCCTCTCCTACGAGCAGTACTTC
D gene: .; CDR3 length: 13; J gene: TRBJ1-2; V gene: TRBV5-5; clone size: many; CDR3 protein: CASSFQGEEGYTF; CDR3 DNA: TGTGCCAGCAGTTTTCAGGGAGAGGAAGGCTACACCTTC
D gene: .; CDR3 length: 14; J gene: TRBJ2-3; V gene: TRBV6-2/TRBV6-3; clone size: many; CDR3 protein: CASSQISGGDTQYF; CDR3 DNA: TGTGCCAGCAGTCAAATCAGCGGAGGGGATACGCAGTATTTT
D gene: .; CDR3 length: 11; J gene: TRBJ2-3; V gene: TRBV11-2; clone size: many; CDR3 protein: CASSYLDTQYF; CDR3 DNA: TGTGCCAGCAGCTACCTTGATACGCAGTATTTT
D gene: .; CDR3 length: 13; J gene: TRBJ1-1; V gene: TRBV6-2/TRBV6-3; clone size: .; CDR3 protein: CASRRETVTEAFF; CDR3 DNA: TGTGCCAGCAGGCGGGAGACAGTTACTGAAGCTTTCTTT
D gene: TRBD2; CDR3 length: 18; J gene: TRBJ2-4; V gene: TRBV4-1; clone size: many; CDR3 protein: CASSQERSASGTWNIQYF; CDR3 DNA: TGCGCCAGCAGCCAAGAACGTTCGGCTAGCGGGACGTGGAACATTCAGTACTTC
D gene: .; CDR3 length: 13; J gene: TRBJ1-1; V gene: TRBV6-6; clone size: many; CDR3 protein: CASSPATVSEAFF; CDR3 DNA: TGTGCCAGCAGTCCCGCGACAGTTTCTGAAGCTTTCTTT
D gene: .; CDR3 length: 13; J gene: TRBJ1-2; V gene: TRBV2; clone size: many; CDR3 protein: CASSANNIYGYTF; CDR3 DNA: TGTGCCAGCAGTGCAAACAATATCTATGGCTACACCTTC
D gene: .; CDR3 length: 17; J gene: TRBJ2-1; V gene: TRBV15; clone size: .; CDR3 protein: CATSRDPLAGLYNEQFF; CDR3 DNA: TGTGCCACCAGCAGAGATCCCCTGGCCGGGCTCTACAATGAGCAGTTCTTC
D gene: TRBD2; CDR3 length: 17; J gene: TRBJ2-5; V gene: TRBV14; clone size: many; CDR3 protein: CASSQSPGLDPKETQYF; CDR3 DNA: TGTGCCAGCAGCCAATCCCCGGGACTAGACCCGAAAGAGACCCAGTACTTC
D gene: TRBD2; CDR3 length: 16; J gene: TRBJ2-2; V gene: TRBV7-9; clone size: few; CDR3 protein: CASSLRSGRDTGELFF; CDR3 DNA: TGTGCCAGCAGCTTACGCAGCGGGAGAGACACCGGGGAGCTGTTTTTT
D gene: .; CDR3 length: 15; J gene: TRBJ2-3; V gene: TRBV11-2; clone size: few; CDR3 protein: CASSFQRGSTDTQYF; CDR3 DNA: TGTGCCAGCAGCTTCCAACGGGGATCCACAGATACGCAGTATTTT
D gene: .; CDR3 length: 14; J gene: TRBJ2-1; V gene: TRBV6-2/TRBV6-3; clone size: many; CDR3 protein: CASRHWGERDEQFF; CDR3 DNA: TGTGCCAGCAGGCACTGGGGAGAAAGGGATGAGCAGTTCTTC
D gene: TRBD2; CDR3 length: 17; J gene: TRBJ2-4; V gene: TRBV29-1; clone size: many; CDR3 protein: CSVEGSSSGGAKNIQYF; CDR3 DNA: TGCAGCGTTGAAGGCTCCTCTAGCGGGGGAGCCAAAAACATTCAGTACTTC
D gene: .; CDR3 length: 12; J gene: TRBJ2-1; V gene: TRBV7-2; clone size: once; CDR3 protein: CASSLLGYEQFF; CDR3 DNA: TGTGCCAGCAGCCTCTTGGGCTATGAGCAGTTCTTC
D gene: .; CDR3 length: 15; J gene: TRBJ1-2; V gene: TRBV25-1; clone size: many; CDR3 protein: CASSEARNAVGGYTF; CDR3 DNA: TGTGCCAGCAGTGAAGCCCGAAACGCGGTAGGCGGCTACACCTTC
D gene: TRBD1; CDR3 length: 14; J gene: TRBJ2-1; V gene: TRBV5-6; clone size: .; CDR3 protein: CASSWTGAYNEQFF; CDR3 DNA: TGTGCCAGCAGCTGGACAGGGGCCTACAATGAGCAGTTCTTC
D gene: .; CDR3 length: 13; J gene: TRBJ2-5; V gene: TRBV3-1; clone size: many; CDR3 protein: CASSLRGGGPQYF; CDR3 DNA: TGTGCCAGCTCCCTCAGGGGAGGAGGGCCCCAGTACTTC
D gene: .; CDR3 length: 14; J gene: TRBJ1-1; V gene: TRBV20-1; clone size: .; CDR3 protein: CSARPMSGHTEAFF; CDR3 DNA: TGCAGTGCTAGACCAATGTCAGGGCACACTGAAGCTTTCTTT
D gene: TRBD1; CDR3 length: 14; J gene: TRBJ2-4; V gene: TRBV19; clone size: many; CDR3 protein: CASSFGGQGNIQYF; CDR3 DNA: TGTGCCAGTAGCTTTGGGGGACAGGGAAACATTCAGTACTTC
D gene: .; CDR3 length: 14; J gene: TRBJ2-6; V gene: TRBV19; clone size: many; CDR3 protein: CASDQGAGANVLTF; CDR3 DNA: TGTGCCAGTGACCAGGGTGCTGGGGCCAACGTCCTGACTTTC
D gene: TRBD2; CDR3 length: 17; J gene: TRBJ2-5; V gene: TRBV10-3; clone size: many; CDR3 protein: CAISEGPGLAGGETQYF; CDR3 DNA: TGTGCCATCAGTGAAGGCCCGGGACTAGCGGGTGGAGAGACCCAGTACTTC
D gene: .; CDR3 length: 15; J gene: TRBJ2-7; V gene: TRBV3-1; clone size: many; CDR3 protein: CASSPRTGPRGEQYF; CDR3 DNA: TGTGCCAGCAGCCCCCGGACGGGCCCCCGGGGCGAGCAGTACTTC
D gene: .; CDR3 length: 16; J gene: TRBJ2-7; V gene: TRBV29-1; clone size: many; CDR3 protein: CSVEGSGTGPSYEQYF; CDR3 DNA: TGCAGCGTTGAAGGTAGCGGGACAGGTCCCTCCTACGAGCAGTACTTC